The TCR beta chain under discussion was sequenced for a study of preoperative IRX-2 immunotherapy in early breast cancer. Profiling relied on immunoSEQ multiplex PCR, and the TCRdb table lists in-frame clones only, not all of them. The data show tens of thousands of clones, under 90% seen once. Sample treatment: preoperative locoregional IRX-2 cytokine immunotherapy. Germline V gene lookup returns CDR1 MNHGY and CDR2 SAAAGT. The length of the CDR3 is 16 residues. V lost 0 bases to trimming and J lost 0 bases, with 9 bases between them. This material was obtained from a patient treated with IRX-2 immunotherapy. The chain has TRBV6-8 and TRBJ1-3; D is possibly TRBD1 (6 bases). The TCR sequence derives from a human donor with breast cancer. The CDR3 DNA reads as TGTGCCAGCAGTTACTCGACAGGAAGCTCTGGAAACACCATATATTTT. The encoded protein is CASSYSTGSSGNTIYF.